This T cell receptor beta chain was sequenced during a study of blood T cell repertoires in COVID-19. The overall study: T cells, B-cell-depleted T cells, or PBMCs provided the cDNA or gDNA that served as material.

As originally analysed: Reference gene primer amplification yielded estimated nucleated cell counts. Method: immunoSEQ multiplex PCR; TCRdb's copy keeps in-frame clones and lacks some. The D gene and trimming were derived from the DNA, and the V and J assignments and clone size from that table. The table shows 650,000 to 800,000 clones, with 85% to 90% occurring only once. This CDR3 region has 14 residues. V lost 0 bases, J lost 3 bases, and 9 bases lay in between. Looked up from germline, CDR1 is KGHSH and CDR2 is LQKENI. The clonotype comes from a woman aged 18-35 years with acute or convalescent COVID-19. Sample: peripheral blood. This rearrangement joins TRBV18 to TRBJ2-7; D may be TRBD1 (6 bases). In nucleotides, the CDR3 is TGTGCCAGCTCACCACCCGACAGGTTCTACGAGCAGTACTTC. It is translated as CASSPPDRFYEQYF.